Below are 20 T cell receptor beta chains sequenced from a single sample in a study of beta chain features in type 1 diabetes. Study-level points and caveats: Type 1 diabetes patients had moderately but significantly shorter TCRB CDR3s in all four CD4+ subsets.

No antigen is known for these receptors. TCRB transcripts that were expressed got sequenced, as all of the isolated RNA had been reverse transcribed. This table comes from immunoSEQ multiplex PCR, and its TCRdb copy is limited to in-frame clones, with some not included. Of some 170,000 clones in the sample, over 55% were seen once. Input material: naive CD4+ T cells from blood. The receptor set was obtained from a man aged 25 to 40 with type 1 diabetes.

V is TRBV20-1 and J is TRBJ2-7, with no clear D. Germline assignment: CDR1 DFQATT and CDR2 SNEGSKA (reference sequence). CDR3 size: 10 residues. V was pared by 5 bases and J by 9 bases, with 11 bases between. CDR3 sequence (DNA): TGCAGTGCTGCTTTGGGCCGGCAGTACTTC. Translation gives CSAALGRQYF.

The table lists this clone with a count of one. This rearrangement joins TRBV14 to TRBJ2-2; D may be TRBD1 or TRBD2 (5 bases each). The germline V gene encodes CDR1 SGHDN and CDR2 FVKESK. Trimming shortened V by 3 bases and J by 11 bases, and 7 bases separated the two germline ends. The CDR3 runs 11 residues. The CDR3 loop is CASSHGGELFF. CDR3 DNA: TGTGCCAGCAGCCATGGGGGTGAGCTGTTTTTT.

The rearrangement uses TRBV7-2 and TRBJ2-7, with D unclear. V lost 3 bases and J 3 bases, leaving 3 bases between the germline ends. The CDR3 loop spans 11 amino acids. Per the germline V gene, CDR1 is SGHTA and CDR2 is FQGNSA. As DNA, the CDR3 is TGTGCCAGCAGCTTCCTCTACGAGCAGTACTTC. Its translation: CASSFLYEQYF.

The J gene is TRBJ2-7, the V gene TRBV19, with 7 bases identical to TRBD2. After removal of 4 bases from V and 3 bases from J, the junction contained 3 bases not matched to a gene. The CDR3 extends over 13 amino acids. Germline V gene sequence: CDR1 LNHDA, CDR2 SQIVND (reference sequence). CDR3 nucleotides: TGTGCCAGTAGTACCGGACTAGTCTACGAGCAGTACTTC. It encodes CASSTGLVYEQYF.

The chain links TRBV7-9 to TRBJ1-4, with 8 bases identical to TRBD1. The V gene's germline CDR1 is SEHNR and CDR2 FQNEAQ (reference sequence). V lost 7 bases, J lost 8 bases, and 12 bases stayed unmatched. CDR3 length: 15 amino acids. CDR3 in amino acids: CASTDTQGAEEKLFF. The CDR3 region has the DNA TGTGCCAGCACCGATACCCAGGGGGCTGAGGAAAAACTGTTTTTT.

The chain has TRBV5-1 and TRBJ2-1; perhaps TRBD1 as D (7 bases). The CDR3 is made up of 17 amino acids. The germline gives CDR1 SGHRS, CDR2 YFSETQ. V was trimmed by 7 bases and J by 7 bases, leaving 27 bases between them. The CDR3 region has the DNA TGCGCCAGCGCAAGGGGGCTCGGAGGGATCGTTTCGAATGAGCAGTTCTTC. This codes for CASARGLGGIVSNEQFF.

Note on this clone: Other DNA sequences of this sample code for an identical CDR3. The chain has TRBV5-1 and TRBJ2-5; D gene unclear. Trimming stripped 0 bases from V and 5 bases from J, with 5 bases between. The CDR3 runs to 12 residues. Germline lookup yields CDR1 SGHRS and CDR2 YFSETQ. The CDR3 loop reads CASSLAGETQYF. CDR3 nucleotide sequence: TGCGCCAGCAGCTTGGCCGGGGAGACCCAGTACTTC.

The genes are TRBV9 and TRBJ2-5; 11 positions agree with TRBD2. This CDR3 comprises 18 residues. The germline V gene encodes CDR1 SGDLS and CDR2 YYNGEE. The ends lost 0 bases at V and 4 bases at J; junction bases unmatched: 11. The CDR3 DNA follows: TGTGCCAGCAGCGTAGGACTAGCGGGACACGCGCGGGGAGAGACCCAGTACTTC. This translates into CASSVGLAGHARGETQYF.

This clone has a handful of counts. The chain recombines TRBV4-3 with TRBJ2-7; TRBD2 is a possible D gene (6 bases). The CDR3 has 13 residues. Germline V gene data show CDR1 as LGHNA and CDR2 as YSLEER. V lost 0 bases to trimming and J lost 5 bases, with 8 bases between them. The CDR3 DNA reads TGCGCCAGCAGCCAAGATACGGGGGACGAGCAGTACTTC. Protein product: CASSQDTGDEQYF.

The J gene is TRBJ2-7, the V gene TRBV29-1, with no clear D. V lost 7 bases to trimming and J lost 3 bases, with 13 bases between them. This CDR3 comprises 12 residues. The V gene's germline CDR1 is SQVTM and CDR2 ANQGSEA. The CDR3 here is CSAETTGYEQYF. Written as DNA, the CDR3 is TGCAGCGCAGAGACGACGGGCTACGAGCAGTACTTC.

CDR3: CSVDSGSPDTQYF. The CDR3 nucleotides are TGCAGCGTTGACAGTGGGTCCCCAGATACGCAGTATTTT. This chain links TRBV29-1 with TRBJ2-3; D is unresolved. This CDR3 comprises 13 residues. The V and J ends lost 3 bases and 4 bases respectively, with 11 bases between them. Per germline, CDR1 SQVTM and CDR2 ANQGSEA.

This rearrangement joins TRBV7-2 to TRBJ2-5; the D is unclear. The CDR3 length is 14 residues. CDR1 is SGHTA, CDR2 FQGNSA, per germline. V lost 1 base to trimming and J lost 7 bases, with 13 bases between them. The CDR3 nucleotides read TGTGCCAGCAGCTTAGTGTCCGGCCCCAGGACCCAGTACTTC. Protein product: CASSLVSGPRTQYF.

The J gene is TRBJ1-6, the V gene TRBV13; TRBD1 agrees at 8 bases. CDR1 and CDR2 (germline): PRHDT, FYEKMQ (reference sequence). The J segment lost 11 bases and the V segment lost 5 bases, leaving 11 bases of the junction unmatched. This CDR3 has 15 amino acids. The CDR3 region has the DNA TGTGCCAGCAGCCCCCCAGGGGGCCCTAGGGCACCCCTCCACTTT. It codes for CASSPPGGPRAPLHF. The complete variable domain, with remaining parts taken from reference TRBV13 and TRBJ1-6, reads AAGVIQSPRHLIKEKRETATLKCYPIPRHDTVYWYQQGPGQDPQFLISFYEKMQSDKGSIPDRFSAQQFSDYHSELNMSSLELGDSALYFCASSPPGGPRAPLHFGNGTRLTVT.

The genes are TRBV10-3 and TRBJ1-6; 7 positions agree with TRBD1. The CDR3 has 16 residues. The J segment lost 5 bases and the V segment lost 9 bases, leaving 13 bases of the junction unmatched. CDR1 is ENHRY and CDR2 is SYGVKD in the germline V gene. The CDR3 protein is CAIRQGELWDNSPLHF. CDR3 sequence (DNA): TGTGCCATTCGACAGGGAGAACTATGGGATAATTCACCCCTCCACTTT.

The rearrangement uses TRBV7-9 and TRBJ1-4, with D tentatively TRBD1 (5 bases). Deletions cut 5 bases from V and 10 bases from J, with 14 bases between. The germline gives CDR1 SEHNR, CDR2 FQNEAQ (reference sequence). The CDR3 consists of 13 residues. The CDR3 loop is CASSGSLTGKLFF. CDR3 nucleotide sequence: TGTGCCAGCAGCGGAAGCCTTACAGGAAAACTGTTTTTT.

This chain uses TRBV29-1 with TRBJ2-1, with 12 bases aligning to TRBD2. This CDR3 has 14 amino acids. CDR1 and CDR2 from the germline V gene are SQVTM and ANQGSEA. V shed 7 bases and J 8 bases; nucleotides not matched to a gene: 9. CDR3 sequence (DNA): TGCAGCGCCGCTAGCGGGGGGGCGAGCGATGAGCAGTTCTTC. This sequence encodes CSAASGGASDEQFF.

This clone has just a few counts. V gene TRBV2 combines with J gene TRBJ2-1, with 8 positions matching TRBD2. This CDR3 comprises 12 residues. V was pared by 4 bases and J by 8 bases, with 1 base of the junction left unmatched. CDR1 SNHLY and CDR2 FYNNEI come from the germline V gene. The CDR3 spells CASSASGYEQFF. The CDR3 region has the DNA TGTGCCAGCAGTGCTAGCGGGTATGAGCAGTTCTTC.

This rearrangement joins TRBV7-2 to TRBJ1-5; 7 bases fit TRBD1. After removal of 2 bases from V and 6 bases from J, the junction contained 7 bases not matched to a gene. Per the germline V gene, CDR1 is SGHTA and CDR2 is FQGNSA. The CDR3 sequence is 15 residues long. CDR3 DNA sequence: TGTGCCAGCAGCTTAAATGGAGACAGGGCTCAGCCCCAGCATTTT. Its translation: CASSLNGDRAQPQHF.

This clone was found a few times. The chain has TRBV10-3 and TRBJ2-7, with TRBD2 matching over 15 bases. The V gene end was trimmed by 3 bases and the J gene end by 3 bases; junction bases not matched to a gene: 6. The germline V gene encodes CDR1 ENHRY and CDR2 SYGVKD. This CDR3 has 17 amino acids. DNA of the CDR3: TGTGCCATCAGTGACCGCGGGACTAGCGGGGGGAACTACGAGCAGTACTTC. It translates to CAISDRGTSGGNYEQYF.

This clone came up a few times. This chain joins TRBV5-1 and TRBJ2-7; the D call may be TRBD1 or TRBD2 (6 bases each). The V end lost 0 bases, the J end lost 2 bases, and 12 bases lay between the germline ends. The germline V gene encodes CDR1 SGHRS and CDR2 YFSETQ. The CDR3 loop spans 15 amino acids. CDR3 nucleotides: TGCGCCAGCAGCTTGGAGACCGGGGGCGCCTACGAGCAGTACTTC. Protein sequence: CASSLETGGAYEQYF.